What follows are 15 T cell receptor beta chains derived from one specimen sequenced in a study of T cells after yellow fever vaccination. MiXCR, run by TCRdb on the 5' RACE reads, gives a single entry per CDR3 protein. The sample lists around 590,000 distinct CDR3 sequences; about 12% were seen once. Sequencing used PBMCs, obtained on the day of the yellow fever booster vaccination. Receptor source: a man aged 25 to 45 who received the YFV17D yellow fever vaccine.

This clonotype was observed a handful of times. The chain couples TRBV20-1 to TRBJ1-5; no reliable D call. V gave up 3 bases and J gave up 5 bases, with 20 bases separating them. Per the germline V gene, CDR1 is DFQATT and CDR2 is SNEGSKA (reference sequence). The CDR3 loop spans 16 amino acids. The CDR3 sequence: CSASEYWTARHQPQHF. CDR3 in DNA: TGCAGTGCTAGTGAGTATTGGACCGCGAGACATCAGCCCCAGCATTTT.

The V call is TRBV5-4, the J call TRBJ2-7; 7 nucleotides match TRBD2. Trimming took 1 base from V and 5 from J; bases not matched to a gene: 3. The CDR3 runs 13 residues. Germline CDR1 and CDR2: SGHNT and YYREEE (reference sequence). The CDR3, as DNA: TGTGCCAGCAGCTTGCCTAGCGGAGACGAGCAGTACTTC. Translating gives CASSLPSGDEQYF.

This rearrangement joins TRBV20-1 to TRBJ2-5, with 11 bases fitting TRBD2. Germline trimming cut 0 bases from V and 4 bases from J; bases unmatched to any gene: 4. The CDR3 spans 15 residues. CDR1 is DFQATT, CDR2 SNEGSKA, per germline (reference sequence). The CDR3 is CSARDVLAGGETQYF. Here the CDR3 DNA reads TGCAGTGCTAGAGATGTCCTAGCGGGAGGAGAGACCCAGTACTTC.

This clonotype was counted a few times. This rearrangement joins TRBV20-1 to TRBJ2-1; D gene uncertain. This CDR3 comprises 10 residues. The V gene's germline CDR1 is DFQATT and CDR2 SNEGSKA (reference sequence). This CDR3 reads CRAAYNEQFF. CDR3 nucleotide sequence: TGCAGGGCGGCTTACAATGAGCAGTTCTTC.

V is TRBV9 and J is TRBJ2-3; TRBD2 aligns across 13 bases. The germline gives CDR1 SGDLS, CDR2 YYNGEE. Unmatched junction bases numbered 8, after V lost 4 bases and J lost 9 bases. The CDR3 consists of 15 residues. As DNA, the CDR3 is TGTGCCAGCAGCTTACTAGCGGGAGGGCCGGAGACGCAGTATTTT. It encodes CASSLLAGGPETQYF.

DNA of the CDR3: TGTGCCAGCAGCCAAGCGTCAGGATTACAAGAGACCCAGTACTTC. The encoded protein is CASSQASGLQETQYF. The chain has TRBV4-2 and TRBJ2-5; D unresolved. This CDR3 contains 15 residues. V dropped 1 base and J dropped 2 bases, with 11 bases sitting between them. Germline V gene sequence: CDR1 LGHNA, CDR2 YNFKEQ.

CDR3 bases: TGTGCCAGCAAGTCGGGGTCCCAGTACTTC. This encodes CASKSGSQYF. The chain combines TRBV21-1 with TRBJ2-5. TRBV21-1 is a recognized pseudogene. CDR3 length: 10 amino acids.

This clonotype was detected ten times or more. The V call is TRBV7-2, the J call TRBJ1-5; perhaps TRBD1 as D (5 bases). V was pared by 1 base and J by 2 bases, with 6 bases between. This CDR3 has 14 amino acids. Per germline, CDR1 SGHTA and CDR2 FQGNSA. The CDR3, as DNA: TGTGCCAGCAGCTTAGGCAGGGGCAATCAGCCCCAGCATTTT. This codes for CASSLGRGNQPQHF.

The V gene is TRBV20-1, the J gene TRBJ2-2; 13 bases are a match to TRBD2. Germline trimming cut 5 bases from V and 3 bases from J; bases unmatched to any gene: 6. The V gene's germline CDR1 is DFQATT and CDR2 SNEGSKA (reference sequence). The CDR3 runs 16 residues. The CDR3 nucleotides read TGCAGTGCTCTTGGGACTAGCGGGGTCCACACCGGGGAGCTGTTTTTT. This encodes CSALGTSGVHTGELFF.

This chain links TRBV6-1 with TRBJ2-1, with a tentative D call TRBD2 (6 bases). V lost 6 bases to trimming and J lost 8 bases, with 17 bases between them. Germline CDR1 reads MNHNS; CDR2 reads SASEGT. There are 14 residues in the CDR3. The CDR3 DNA is TGTGCCAGCAGCACGGTCGGAGGGTCTTATGAGCAGTTCTTC. Its protein is CASSTVGGSYEQFF.

This clonotype was counted between two and nine times. This chain joins TRBV12-3 or TRBV12-4 and TRBJ2-7; D might be TRBD2 (6 bases). The V gene lost 5 bases and the J gene lost 0 bases, with 29 bases spanning the gap. This CDR3 has 20 residues. The CDR3 loop reads CASSRPNPLGLAGSSYEQYF. The DNA of the CDR3 is TGTGCCAGCAGTCGACCGAACCCGTTGGGACTCGCTGGGAGCTCCTACGAGCAGTACTTC.

V is TRBV19 and J is TRBJ2-1, with 7 positions matching TRBD2. V was pared by 3 bases and J by 4 bases, with 9 bases of the junction left unmatched. The CDR3 has 16 amino acids. The germline gives CDR1 LNHDA, CDR2 SQIVND (reference sequence). CDR3 bases: TGTGCCAGTAGTATGGGTAGCGGGCCTCCTTACAATGAGCAGTTCTTC. It yields the protein CASSMGSGPPYNEQFF.

V usage is TRBV14 and J usage is TRBJ2-1; 14 bases map to TRBD2. Germline CDR1 is SGHDN and CDR2 is FVKESK. Germline trimming cut 4 bases from V and 5 bases from J; bases unmatched to any gene: 10. This CDR3 spans 18 amino acids. CDR3 loop: CASSRQRRLAGGNNEQFF. The CDR3, as DNA: TGTGCCAGCAGCCGCCAAAGGAGACTAGCGGGAGGGAACAATGAGCAGTTCTTC.

This clonotype was detected only a few times. J is TRBJ1-1 and V is TRBV3-1; D remains unclear. V was clipped by 3 bases and J by 5 bases, with 10 bases between them. Germline CDR1 and CDR2: LGHDT and YNNKEL (reference sequence). This CDR3 is 13 amino acids long. The CDR3 nucleotides read TGTGCCAGCAGCCAGAAGACCGGGACTGAAGCTTTCTTT. Translation: CASSQKTGTEAFF.

The chain has TRBV5-4 and TRBJ2-1; TRBD2 matches at 7 bases. V shed 3 bases and J 4 bases; nucleotides not matched to a gene: 13. Germline V gene lookup returns CDR1 SGHNT and CDR2 YYREEE (reference sequence). This CDR3 is 17 amino acids long. As DNA, the CDR3 is TGTGCCAGCAGCTCTATGTCGGCGGGAGTTAAATACAATGAGCAGTTCTTC. Protein: CASSSMSAGVKYNEQFF.